This section outlines one T cell receptor beta chain sequence together with its context. Its antigen is undetermined. The sample belongs to a study of vaccination and CD4 T cells after COVID-19. Treatment reported: roughly 11-day PBMC culture with coronavirus spike peptide pools or control peptides (ViraFEST assay). The Oncomine TCR Beta short-read assay was applied to DNA of cultured CD4+ T cells. TCRdb used MiXCR to reprocess the PCR reads, holding one entry per CDR3 protein. The data show 20,000 to 25,000 distinct CDR3 sequences, around 70% seen once. Germline V lookup: CDR1 DFQATT, CDR2 SNEGSKA (reference sequence). V shed 0 bases and J 5 bases; nucleotides not matched to a gene: 8. This CDR3 comprises 15 residues.

Sequencing input: CD4+ T cells from blood, cultured in vitro. The clonotype originates from a human donor who had recovered from COVID-19. The V and J genes are TRBV20-1 and TRBJ2-5, with 8 bases matching TRBD2. The CDR3 here is CSARDPAGGAETQYF. CDR3 DNA: TGCAGTGCTAGAGATCCGGCGGGAGGAGCGGAGACCCAGTACTTC.